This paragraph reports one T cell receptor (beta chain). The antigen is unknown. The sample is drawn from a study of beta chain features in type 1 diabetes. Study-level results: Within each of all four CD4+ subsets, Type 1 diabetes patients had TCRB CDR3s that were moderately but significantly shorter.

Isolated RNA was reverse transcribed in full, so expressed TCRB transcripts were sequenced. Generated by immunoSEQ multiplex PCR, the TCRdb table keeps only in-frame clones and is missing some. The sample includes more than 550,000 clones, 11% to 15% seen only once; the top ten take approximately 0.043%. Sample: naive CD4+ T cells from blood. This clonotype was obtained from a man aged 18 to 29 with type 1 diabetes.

The CDR3 reads CASSPGGTDVYEQYF. The CDR3 DNA reads as TGTGCCAGCAGCCCCGGGGGGACAGATGTCTACGAGCAGTACTTC. The rearrangement uses TRBV5-5 and TRBJ2-7; possibly TRBD1 or TRBD2 for D (7 bases each). Trimming took 4 bases from V and 3 from J, leaving 17 bases between them. The length of the CDR3 is 15 residues. The V gene's germline CDR1 is SGHKS and CDR2 YYEKEE (reference sequence).